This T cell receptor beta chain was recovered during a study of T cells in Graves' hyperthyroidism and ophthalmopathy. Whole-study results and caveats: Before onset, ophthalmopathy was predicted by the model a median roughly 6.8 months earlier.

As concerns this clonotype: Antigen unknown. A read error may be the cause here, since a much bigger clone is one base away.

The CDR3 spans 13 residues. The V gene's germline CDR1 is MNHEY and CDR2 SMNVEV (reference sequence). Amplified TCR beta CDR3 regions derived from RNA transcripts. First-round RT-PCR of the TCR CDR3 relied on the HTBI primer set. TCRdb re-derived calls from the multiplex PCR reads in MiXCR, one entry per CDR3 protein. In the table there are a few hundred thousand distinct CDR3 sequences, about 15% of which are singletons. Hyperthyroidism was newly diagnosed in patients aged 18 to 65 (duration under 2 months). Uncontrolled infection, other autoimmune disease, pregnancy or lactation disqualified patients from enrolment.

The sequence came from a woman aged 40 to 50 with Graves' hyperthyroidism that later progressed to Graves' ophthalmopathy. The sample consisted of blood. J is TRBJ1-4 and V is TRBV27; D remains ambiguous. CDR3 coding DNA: TGTGCCAGCCGGGAGGCAGCTAATGAAAAACTGTTATTT. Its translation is CASREAANEKLLF. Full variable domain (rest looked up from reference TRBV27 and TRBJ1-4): EAQVTQNPRYLITVTGKKLTVTCSQNMNHEYMSWYRQDPGLGLRQIYYSMNVEVTDKGDVPEGYKVSRKEKRNFPLILESPSPNQTSLYFCASREAANEKLLFGSGTQLSVL.